These T cell receptor beta chains were read from a single sample in a study of T cell responses to AZD1222 COVID-19 vaccine. Using immunoSEQ multiplex PCR, the repertoire was profiled, and TCRdb retains in-frame clones only, with some absent. This sample has about 75,000 clones, with 88% found just once. The source was peripheral blood, collected 28 days after the second dose of the MenACWY control vaccine. The receptors stem from an adult who received the MenACWY meningococcal vaccine as a control. Both conserved end residues are trimmed from each CDR3. The order of the fields is V gene, J gene, CDR3 protein.

v_call: TRBV5-4; j_call: TRBJ2-2; cdr3_aa: ASTTGGYTGELF
v_call: TRBV18; j_call: TRBJ1-6; cdr3_aa: ASSSGTEVFDSPLH
v_call: TRBV7-9; j_call: TRBJ1-2; cdr3_aa: ASSFSGGAYGYT
v_call: TRBV6-5; j_call: TRBJ2-1; cdr3_aa: ASSYYGDNEQF
v_call: TRBV19; j_call: TRBJ1-2; cdr3_aa: ASSIALGPRDGYT
v_call: TRBV29-1; j_call: TRBJ2-5; cdr3_aa: SVVDQGRETQY
v_call: TRBV7-9; j_call: TRBJ1-2; cdr3_aa: ASSFPVANYGYT
v_call: TRBV30; j_call: TRBJ1-2; cdr3_aa: AWLQLDGYT
v_call: TRBV5-4; j_call: TRBJ2-5; cdr3_aa: ASSYLDGRETQY
v_call: TRBV9; j_call: TRBJ1-2; cdr3_aa: ASSVEGGGVFGYT
v_call: TRBV19; j_call: TRBJ2-2; cdr3_aa: ASSRTGERANTGELF
v_call: TRBV5-4; j_call: TRBJ1-6; cdr3_aa: ASSGELQGGNSPLH
v_call: TRBV5-4; j_call: TRBJ2-2; cdr3_aa: ASSSDRGRIGELF
v_call: TRBV7-9; j_call: TRBJ2-5; cdr3_aa: ASSLGQGLETQY
v_call: TRBV27; j_call: TRBJ1-1; cdr3_aa: ASKHPGYTEAF
v_call: TRBV7-3; j_call: TRBJ2-5; cdr3_aa: ASRQGAEQETQY
v_call: TRBV10-3; j_call: TRBJ1-1; cdr3_aa: AISDLRTGDTEAF
v_call: TRBV19; j_call: TRBJ1-2; cdr3_aa: ASSRQASNYGYT
v_call: TRBV29-1; j_call: TRBJ2-3; cdr3_aa: SVGQGITDTQY
v_call: TRBV3-1/TRBV3-2; j_call: TRBJ2-5; cdr3_aa: ASSQDRLLPETQY
v_call: TRBV7-2; j_call: TRBJ1-4; cdr3_aa: ASSLLPGSTNEKLF
v_call: TRBV27; j_call: TRBJ1-1; cdr3_aa: ASQTGRGKNTEAF
v_call: TRBV25-1; j_call: TRBJ2-3; cdr3_aa: ASSAAATSTDTQY
v_call: TRBV11-3; j_call: TRBJ2-2; cdr3_aa: ASSLQGEGTGELF
v_call: TRBV6-6; j_call: TRBJ2-7; cdr3_aa: ASSGLGGYEQY
v_call: TRBV21-1; j_call: TRBJ1-5; cdr3_aa: ASSNDSNQPQH
v_call: TRBV19; j_call: TRBJ1-2; cdr3_aa: ASMEVFYGYT
v_call: TRBV6-2/TRBV6-3; j_call: TRBJ1-1; cdr3_aa: ASSYGREMNTEAF
v_call: TRBV2; j_call: TRBJ1-6; cdr3_aa: ASSARGWDNSPLH
v_call: TRBV30; j_call: TRBJ2-3; cdr3_aa: AWIGLAGEGDTQY
v_call: TRBV6-1; j_call: TRBJ2-3; cdr3_aa: ASSEVLVGDTQY
v_call: TRBV18; j_call: TRBJ1-5; cdr3_aa: ASSPGTGENQPQH
v_call: TRBV18; j_call: TRBJ2-3; cdr3_aa: ASSPVAGGIDTQY
v_call: TRBV5-1; j_call: TRBJ1-3; cdr3_aa: ASSPLPGISGNTIY
v_call: TRBV19; j_call: TRBJ1-2; cdr3_aa: ASLSGLGQANYGYT